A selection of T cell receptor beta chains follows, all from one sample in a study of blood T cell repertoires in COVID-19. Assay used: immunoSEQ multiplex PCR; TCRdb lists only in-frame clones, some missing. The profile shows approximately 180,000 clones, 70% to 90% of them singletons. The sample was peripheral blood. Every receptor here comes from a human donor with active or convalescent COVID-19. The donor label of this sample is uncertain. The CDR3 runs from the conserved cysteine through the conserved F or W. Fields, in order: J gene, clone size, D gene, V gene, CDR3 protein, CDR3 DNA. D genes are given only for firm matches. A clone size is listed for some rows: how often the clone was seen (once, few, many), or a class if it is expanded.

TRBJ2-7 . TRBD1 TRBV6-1 CASSEFPGGEQYF TGTGCCAGCAGTGAATTCCCAGGGGGTGAGCAGTACTTC
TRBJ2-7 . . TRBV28 CASSLSSYEQYF TGTGCCAGCAGTTTATCGTCCTACGAGCAGTACTTC
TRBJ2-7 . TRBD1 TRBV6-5 CASSRGTGVGAKYF TGTGCCAGCAGCCGTGGGACAGGGGTGGGCGCGAAGTACTTC
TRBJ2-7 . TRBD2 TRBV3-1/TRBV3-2 CASSRRRTSGRGDEQYF TGTGCCAGCAGTCGACGCAGGACTAGCGGGAGGGGCGACGAGCAGTACTTC
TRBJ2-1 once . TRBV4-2 CASSQSRDEQFF TGTGCCAGCAGCCAATCTCGCGATGAGCAGTTCTTC
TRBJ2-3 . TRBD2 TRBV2 CASSEGGPITDTQYF TGTGCCAGCAGCGAGGGAGGGCCGATCACAGATACGCAGTATTTT
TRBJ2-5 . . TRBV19 CASSSRQGPQETQYF TGTGCCAGTAGTTCCCGGCAGGGGCCACAAGAGACCCAGTACTTC
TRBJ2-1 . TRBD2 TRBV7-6 CASSLEASGGTWRGEQFF TGTGCCAGCAGCTTAGAGGCCAGCGGGGGGACCTGGAGGGGTGAGCAGTTCTTC
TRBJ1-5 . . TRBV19 CASETTGSYNQPQHF TGTGCCAGTGAAACTACCGGGTCTTACAATCAGCCCCAGCATTTT
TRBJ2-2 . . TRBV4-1 CASSRLVLTPLGELFF TGCGCCAGCAGCCGATTAGTACTAACTCCCCTTGGGGAGCTGTTTTTT
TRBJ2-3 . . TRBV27 CASSPLTSTGADTQYF TGTGCCAGCAGTCCACTCACTAGCACGGGCGCAGATACGCAGTATTTT
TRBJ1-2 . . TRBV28 CASSLTQGTGGYTF TGTGCCAGCAGTTTAACACAGGGTACGGGGGGCTACACCTTC
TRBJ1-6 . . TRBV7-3 CASSLIANSPLHF TGTGCCAGCAGCTTAATCGCTAACTCACCCCTCCACTTT
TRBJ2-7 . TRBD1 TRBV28 CASSQVGTEAFEQYF TGTGCCAGCAGCCAAGTGGGGACAGAGGCTTTTGAGCAGTACTTC
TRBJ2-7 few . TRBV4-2 CASSQDDSRSSYEQYF TGTGCCAGCAGCCAAGACGATAGCCGTAGCTCCTACGAGCAGTACTTC
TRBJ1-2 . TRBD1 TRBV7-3 CASSPGQGEGGYTF TGTGCCAGCAGCCCCGGACAGGGAGAAGGCGGCTACACCTTC
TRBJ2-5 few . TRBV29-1 CSVYPPGDVTQYF TGCAGCGTCTACCCCCCAGGCGATGTGACCCAGTACTTC
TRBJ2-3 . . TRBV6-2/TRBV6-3 CASSSPAGLVDTQYF TGTGCCAGCAGTTCCCCGGCGGGGTTGGTTGATACGCAGTATTTT
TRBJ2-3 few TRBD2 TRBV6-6 CASSRSTLGLDDRTDTQYF TGTGCCAGCAGCCGATCCACATTGGGACTAGACGACCGCACAGATACGCAGTATTTT
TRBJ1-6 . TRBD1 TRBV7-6 CASSLPGTGVLTLHF TGTGCCAGCAGCTTACCGGGAACAGGGGTATTGACCCTCCACTTT
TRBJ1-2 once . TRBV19 CASSPGHDYGYTF TGTGCCAGTAGTCCGGGACACGACTATGGCTACACCTTC
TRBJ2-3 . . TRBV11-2 CASSWDTRDTQYF TGTGCCAGCAGCTGGGACACCAGAGATACGCAGTATTTT
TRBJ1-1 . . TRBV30 CAWSRAGGMNTEAFF TGTGCCTGGAGTCGGGCGGGGGGGATGAACACTGAAGCTTTCTTT
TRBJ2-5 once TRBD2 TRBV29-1 CSGGGLAGEETQYF TGCAGTGGGGGGGGACTAGCGGGAGAGGAGACCCAGTACTTC
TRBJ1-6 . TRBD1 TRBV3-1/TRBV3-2 CASSHSGGATYNSPLHF TGTGCCAGCAGCCACTCAGGGGGCGCCACCTATAATTCACCCCTCCACTTT
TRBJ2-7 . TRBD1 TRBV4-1 CASRPDRGEQYF TGCGCCAGCAGACCCGACAGGGGCGAGCAGTACTTC
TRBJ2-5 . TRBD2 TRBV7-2 CASSLVGGGQETQYF TGTGCCAGCAGCTTAGTTGGCGGGGGGCAAGAGACCCAGTACTTC
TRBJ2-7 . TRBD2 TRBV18 CASSSLAGQSEQYF TGTGCCAGCTCAAGCCTAGCGGGGCAAAGCGAGCAGTACTTC
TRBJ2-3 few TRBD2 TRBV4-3 CASSQELAGGTDTQYF TGCGCCAGCAGCCAAGAACTAGCGGGGGGCACAGATACGCAGTATTTT
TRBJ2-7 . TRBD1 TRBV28 CASTLGTATYEQYF TGTGCCAGCACCCTAGGGACAGCTACCTACGAGCAGTACTTC
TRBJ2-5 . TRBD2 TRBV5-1 CASKRGTGASQETQYF TGCGCCAGCAAGCGGGGGACCGGGGCCTCTCAGGAGACCCAGTACTTC
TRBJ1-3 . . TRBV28 CASSLGLGASSGNTIYF TGTGCCAGCAGTTTAGGGTTGGGGGCAAGCTCTGGAAACACCATATATTTT
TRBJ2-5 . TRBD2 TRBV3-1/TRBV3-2 CASSQDIWGGGETQYF TGTGCCAGCAGCCAAGATATATGGGGGGGAGGAGAGACCCAGTACTTC
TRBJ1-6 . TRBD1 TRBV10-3 CAISRNRGDLHF TGTGCCATCAGCCGTAACAGGGGGGACCTCCACTTT
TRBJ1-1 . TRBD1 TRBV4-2 CASSPGLQDRENTEAFF TGTGCCAGCAGCCCCGGACTTCAGGACAGGGAGAACACTGAAGCTTTCTTT
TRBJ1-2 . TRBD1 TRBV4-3 CASSQAQGQGVYGYTF TGCGCCAGCAGCCAAGCTCAGGGACAGGGGGTTTATGGCTACACCTTC
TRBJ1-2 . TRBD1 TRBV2 CASRDDLTGTDGYTF TGTGCCAGCCGCGATGATTTGACAGGGACGGATGGCTACACCTTC